This TCR beta chain is from a study of radiotherapy plus CTLA-4 blockade in lung cancer. This clone is medium-sized. What it binds is not known. Findings and caveats of the study: Expansion of tumor-derived TCR clones was observed in blood after radiotherapy plus ipilimumab.

The data were produced by immunoSEQ multiplex PCR, yet TCRdb's version contains in-frame clones alone and is incomplete. The sample has about 45,000 clones, 73% seen once. The sequence was collected from a human donor with non-small cell lung cancer who had a complete response to radiotherapy plus ipilimumab. Sequenced here: peripheral blood, sampled from a patient treated with radiotherapy plus ipilimumab.

The CDR3 coding sequence is TGTGCCAGCAGTGAGGAACAGGGAATAGCGCAGCCCCAGCATTTT. It is translated as CASSEEQGIAQPQHF. The chain combines TRBV2 with TRBJ1-5; D possibly corresponds to TRBD1 (6 bases). Germline V CDR1 and CDR2: SNHLY, FYNNEI. The V and J ends lost 3 bases and 7 bases respectively, with 16 bases between them. The length of the CDR3 is 15 residues.